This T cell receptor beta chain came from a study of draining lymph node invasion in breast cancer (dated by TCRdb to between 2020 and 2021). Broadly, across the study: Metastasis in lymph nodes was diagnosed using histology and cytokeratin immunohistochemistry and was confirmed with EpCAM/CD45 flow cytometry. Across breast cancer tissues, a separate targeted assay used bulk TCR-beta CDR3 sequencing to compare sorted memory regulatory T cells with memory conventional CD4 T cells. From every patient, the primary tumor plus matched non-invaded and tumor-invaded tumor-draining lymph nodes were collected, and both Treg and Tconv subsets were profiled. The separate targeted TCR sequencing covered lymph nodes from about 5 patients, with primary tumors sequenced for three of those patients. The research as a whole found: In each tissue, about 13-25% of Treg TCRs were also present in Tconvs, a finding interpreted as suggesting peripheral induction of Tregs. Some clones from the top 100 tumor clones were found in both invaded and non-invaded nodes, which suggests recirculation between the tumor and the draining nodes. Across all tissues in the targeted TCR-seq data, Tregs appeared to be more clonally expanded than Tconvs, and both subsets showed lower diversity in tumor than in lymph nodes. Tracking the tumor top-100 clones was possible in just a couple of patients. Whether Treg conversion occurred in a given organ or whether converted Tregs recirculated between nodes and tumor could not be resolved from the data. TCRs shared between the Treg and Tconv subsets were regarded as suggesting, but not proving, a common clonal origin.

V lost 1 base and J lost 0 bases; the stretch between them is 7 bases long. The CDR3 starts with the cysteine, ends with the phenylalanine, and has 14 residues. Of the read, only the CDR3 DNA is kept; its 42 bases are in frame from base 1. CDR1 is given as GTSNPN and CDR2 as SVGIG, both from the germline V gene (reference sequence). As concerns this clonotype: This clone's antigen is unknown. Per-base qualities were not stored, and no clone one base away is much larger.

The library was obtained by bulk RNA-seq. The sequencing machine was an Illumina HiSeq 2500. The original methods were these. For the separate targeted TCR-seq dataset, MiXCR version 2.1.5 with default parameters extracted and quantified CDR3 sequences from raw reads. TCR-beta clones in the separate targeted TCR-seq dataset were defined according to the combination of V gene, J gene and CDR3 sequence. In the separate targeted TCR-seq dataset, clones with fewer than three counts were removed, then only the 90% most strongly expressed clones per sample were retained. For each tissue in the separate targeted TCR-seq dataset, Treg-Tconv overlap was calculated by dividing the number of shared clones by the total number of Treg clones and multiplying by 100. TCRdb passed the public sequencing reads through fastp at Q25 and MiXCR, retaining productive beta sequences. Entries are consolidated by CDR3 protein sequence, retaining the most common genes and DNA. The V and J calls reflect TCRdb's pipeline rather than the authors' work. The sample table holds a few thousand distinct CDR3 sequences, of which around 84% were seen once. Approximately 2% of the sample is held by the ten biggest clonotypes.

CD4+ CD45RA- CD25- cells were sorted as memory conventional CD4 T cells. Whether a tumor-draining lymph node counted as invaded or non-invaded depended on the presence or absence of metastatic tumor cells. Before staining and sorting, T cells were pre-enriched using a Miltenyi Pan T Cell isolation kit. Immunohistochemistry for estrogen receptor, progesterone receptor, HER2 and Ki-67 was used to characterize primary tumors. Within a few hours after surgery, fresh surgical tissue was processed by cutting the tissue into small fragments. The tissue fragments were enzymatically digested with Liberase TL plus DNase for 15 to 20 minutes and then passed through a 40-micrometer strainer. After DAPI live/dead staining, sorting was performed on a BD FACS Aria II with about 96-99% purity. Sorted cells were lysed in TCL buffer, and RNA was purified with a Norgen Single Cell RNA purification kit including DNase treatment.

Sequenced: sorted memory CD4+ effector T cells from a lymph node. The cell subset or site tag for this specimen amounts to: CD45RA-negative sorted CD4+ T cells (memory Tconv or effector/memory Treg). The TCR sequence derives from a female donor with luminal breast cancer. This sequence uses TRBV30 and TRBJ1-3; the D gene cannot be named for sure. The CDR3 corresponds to CAWSEGFSGNTIYF. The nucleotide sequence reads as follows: TGTGCCTGGAGTGAGGGCTTCTCTGGAAACACCATATATTTT.